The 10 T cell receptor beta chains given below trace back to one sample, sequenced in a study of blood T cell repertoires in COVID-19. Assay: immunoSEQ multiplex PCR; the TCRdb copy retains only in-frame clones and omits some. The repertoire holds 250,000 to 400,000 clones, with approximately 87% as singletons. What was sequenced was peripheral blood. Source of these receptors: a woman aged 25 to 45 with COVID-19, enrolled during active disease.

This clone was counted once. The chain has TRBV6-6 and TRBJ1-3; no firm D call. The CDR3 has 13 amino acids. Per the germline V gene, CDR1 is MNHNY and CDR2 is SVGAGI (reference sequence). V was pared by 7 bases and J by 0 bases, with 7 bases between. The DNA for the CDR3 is TGTGCCAGCACTGGCGGCTCTGGAAACACCATATATTTT. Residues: CASTGGSGNTIYF.

The CDR3, as DNA: TGCTTACGCGGGGGAAGCACTGAAGCTTTCTTT. It encodes CLRGGSTEAFF. The genes are TRBV20-1 and TRBJ1-1; a possible D gene is TRBD1 (5 bases). The CDR3 consists of 11 residues. CDR1 is DFQATT and CDR2 is SNEGSKA in the germline V gene (reference sequence).

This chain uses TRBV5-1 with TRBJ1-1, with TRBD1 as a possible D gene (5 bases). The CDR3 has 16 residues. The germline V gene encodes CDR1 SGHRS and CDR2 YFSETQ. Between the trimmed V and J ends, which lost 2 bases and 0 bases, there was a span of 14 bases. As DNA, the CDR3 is TGCGCCAGCAGCTTTGGGTCGACAGTTATGAACACTGAAGCTTTCTTT. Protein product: CASSFGSTVMNTEAFF. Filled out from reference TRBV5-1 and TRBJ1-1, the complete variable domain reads KAGVTQTPRYLIKTRGQQVTLSCSPISGHRSVSWYQQTPGQGLQFLFEYFSETQRNKGNFPGRFSGRQFSNSRSEMNVSTLELGDSALYLCASSFGSTVMNTEAFFGQGTRLTVV.

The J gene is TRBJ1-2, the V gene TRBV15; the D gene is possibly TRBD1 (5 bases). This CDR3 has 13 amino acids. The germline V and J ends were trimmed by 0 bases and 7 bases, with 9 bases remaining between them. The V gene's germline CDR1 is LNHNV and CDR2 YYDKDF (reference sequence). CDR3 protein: CATSRDRRGGYTF. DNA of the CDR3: TGTGCCACCAGCAGAGATAGAAGGGGTGGCTACACCTTC. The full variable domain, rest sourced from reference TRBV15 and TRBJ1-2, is DAMVIQNPRYQVTQFGKPVTLSCSQTLNHNVMYWYQQKSSQAPKLLFHYYDKDFNNEADTPDNFQSRRPNTSFCFLDIRSPGLGDTAMYLCATSRDRRGGYTFGSGTRLTVV.

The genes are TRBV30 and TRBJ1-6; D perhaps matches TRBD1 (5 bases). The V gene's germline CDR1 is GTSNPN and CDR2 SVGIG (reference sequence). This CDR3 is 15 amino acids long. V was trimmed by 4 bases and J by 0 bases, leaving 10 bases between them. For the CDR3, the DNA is TGTGCCTGGAAGGGGTTGAGCTCCTATAATTCACCCCTCCACTTT. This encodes CAWKGLSSYNSPLHF.

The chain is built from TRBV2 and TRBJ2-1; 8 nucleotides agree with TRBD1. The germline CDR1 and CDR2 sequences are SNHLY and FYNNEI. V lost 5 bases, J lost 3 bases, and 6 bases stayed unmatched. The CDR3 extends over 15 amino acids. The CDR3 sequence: CASSRQGSIYNEQFF. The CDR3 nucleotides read TGTGCCAGCAGTAGACAGGGGTCGATCTACAATGAGCAGTTCTTC.

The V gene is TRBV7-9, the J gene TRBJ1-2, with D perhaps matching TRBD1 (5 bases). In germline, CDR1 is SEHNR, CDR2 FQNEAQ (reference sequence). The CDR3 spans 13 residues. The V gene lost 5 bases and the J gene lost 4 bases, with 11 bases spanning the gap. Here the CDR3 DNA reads TGTGCCAGCAGCCGACAGAATTTCTATGGCTACACCTTC. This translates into CASSRQNFYGYTF. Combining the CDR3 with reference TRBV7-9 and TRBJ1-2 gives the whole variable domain DTGVSQNPRHKITKRGQNVTFRCDPISEHNRLYWYRQTLGQGPEFLTYFQNEAQLEKSRLLSDRFSAERPKGSFSTLEIQRTEQGDSAMYLCASSRQNFYGYTFGSGTRLTVV.

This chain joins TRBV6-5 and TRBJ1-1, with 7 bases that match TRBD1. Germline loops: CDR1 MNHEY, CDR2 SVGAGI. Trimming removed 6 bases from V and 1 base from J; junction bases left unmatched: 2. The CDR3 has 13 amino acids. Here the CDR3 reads CASRQGPNTEAFF. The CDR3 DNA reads TGTGCCAGCAGACAGGGGCCGAACACTGAAGCTTTCTTT.

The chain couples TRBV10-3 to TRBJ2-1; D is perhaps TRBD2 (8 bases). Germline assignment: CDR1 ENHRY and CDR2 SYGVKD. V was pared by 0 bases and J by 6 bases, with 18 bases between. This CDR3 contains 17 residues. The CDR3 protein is CAISESRGSGSFNEQFF. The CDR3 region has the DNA TGTGCCATCAGTGAGTCCAGGGGGAGCGGGAGCTTCAATGAGCAGTTCTTC.

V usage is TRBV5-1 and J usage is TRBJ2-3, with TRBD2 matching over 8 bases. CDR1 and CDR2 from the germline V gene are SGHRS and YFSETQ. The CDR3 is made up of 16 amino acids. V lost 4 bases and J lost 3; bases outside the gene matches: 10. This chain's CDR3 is CASSTPSGRVTDTQYF. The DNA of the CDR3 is TGCGCCAGCAGCACGCCCAGCGGGAGAGTGACAGATACGCAGTATTTT.